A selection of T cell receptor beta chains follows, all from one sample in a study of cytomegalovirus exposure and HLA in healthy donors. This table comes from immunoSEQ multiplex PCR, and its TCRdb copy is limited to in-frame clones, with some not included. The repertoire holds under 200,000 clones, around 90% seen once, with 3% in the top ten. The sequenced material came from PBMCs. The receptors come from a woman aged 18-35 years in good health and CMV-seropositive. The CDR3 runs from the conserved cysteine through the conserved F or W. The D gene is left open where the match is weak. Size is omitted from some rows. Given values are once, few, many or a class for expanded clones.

CASRAGQGAYEQYF	TGTGCCAGCAGGGCGGGACAGGGGGCCTACGAGCAGTACTTC	14	TRBV28	.	TRBD1	TRBJ2-7
CASSRRVAGGNTNEQFF	TGTGCCAGCAGCCGACGGGTAGCGGGAGGGAATACTAATGAGCAGTTCTTC	17	TRBV27	.	TRBD2	TRBJ2-1
CASRGAGASGNTIYF	TGTGCCAGCAGGGGTGCAGGGGCCTCTGGAAACACCATATATTTT	15	TRBV25-1	.	.	TRBJ1-3
CASSLDRGRDGYTF	TGTGCCAGCAGCTTGGACAGGGGACGGGATGGCTACACCTTC	14	TRBV5-4	.	TRBD1	TRBJ1-2
CASSLQGLTAYNEQFF	TGTGCCAGCAGTCTACAGGGTCTAACAGCCTACAATGAGCAGTTCTTC	16	TRBV28	.	.	TRBJ2-1
CATTNGQGSNQPQHF	TGTGCCACCACCAACGGGCAGGGGAGCAATCAGCCCCAGCATTTT	15	TRBV15	.	.	TRBJ1-5
CASSPIGAGGNTEAFF	TGTGCCAGCTCACCAATTGGGGCAGGGGGGAACACTGAAGCTTTCTTT	16	TRBV18	.	TRBD1	TRBJ1-1
CASSPGLAGAGELFF	TGTGCCAGCAGCCCGGGACTAGCGGGAGCCGGGGAGCTGTTTTTT	15	TRBV5-6	once	TRBD2	TRBJ2-2
CAGDRGPNYGYTF	TGTGCCGGTGACAGAGGCCCTAACTATGGCTACACCTTC	13	TRBV19	few	.	TRBJ1-2
CASSRPGQDYEQYF	TGTGCCAGCAGTCGTCCGGGACAGGACTACGAGCAGTACTTC	14	TRBV10-3	.	TRBD1	TRBJ2-7
CASSVQGGGTGELFF	TGTGCCAGCAGCGTACAAGGGGGTGGTACCGGGGAGCTGTTTTTT	15	TRBV9	.	.	TRBJ2-2
CASRWTGGNQPQHF	TGTGCCAGCAGGTGGACAGGGGGCAATCAGCCCCAGCATTTT	14	TRBV6-1	.	TRBD1	TRBJ1-5
CASSLGGLGNTIYF	TGCGCCAGCAGCTTGGGTGGACTAGGAAACACCATATATTTT	14	TRBV5-1	.	.	TRBJ1-3
CATTDTGLYNEQFF	TGTGCCACCACCGATACAGGGTTGTACAATGAGCAGTTCTTC	14	TRBV6-1	.	.	TRBJ2-1
CATSSPESGYGYTF	TGTGCCACCAGCAGCCCCGAGTCAGGCTATGGCTACACCTTC	14	TRBV15	.	.	TRBJ1-2
CASSQDEVDQETQYF	TGTGCCAGCAGCCAAGATGAAGTAGACCAAGAGACCCAGTACTTC	15	TRBV4-2	.	.	TRBJ2-5
CASRGEGGPYEQYF	TGTGCCAGCAGAGGGGAAGGGGGTCCCTACGAGCAGTACTTC	14	TRBV11-2	once	.	TRBJ2-7
CASSPGGPGQDPTEAFF	TGTGCCAGCAGTCCAGGGGGACCGGGACAGGACCCCACTGAAGCTTTCTTT	17	TRBV7-3	.	TRBD1	TRBJ1-1
CASSHGLAGDFAGELFF	TGTGCCAGCAGCCACGGACTAGCGGGAGACTTCGCCGGGGAGCTGTTTTTT	17	TRBV14	.	TRBD2	TRBJ2-2
CASSVAGTEYEQYF	TGTGCCAGCAGCGTAGCCGGGACTGAATACGAGCAGTACTTC	14	TRBV9	.	.	TRBJ2-7
CAWSVLWTGNSPLHF	TGTGCCTGGAGTGTACTGTGGACAGGAAATTCACCCCTCCACTTT	15	TRBV30	.	TRBD1	TRBJ1-6
CASSYSRDSNTGELFF	TGTGCCAGCAGCTATTCCCGGGACTCGAACACCGGGGAGCTGTTTTTT	16	TRBV5-4	.	.	TRBJ2-2
CASSQAASGNNIQYF	TGCGCCAGCAGCCAAGCGGCTAGCGGGAATAACATTCAGTACTTC	15	TRBV4-3	.	TRBD2	TRBJ2-4
CASSPLAGFSYEQYF	TGTGCCAGCAGCCCGCTAGCGGGGTTCTCCTACGAGCAGTACTTC	15	TRBV5-4	once	TRBD2	TRBJ2-7
CASSLVSTEAFF	TGTGCCAGCAGCTTAGTCTCGACTGAAGCTTTCTTT	12	TRBV7-9	.	.	TRBJ1-1
CASSFSGTSANQPQHF	TGTGCCAGCAGTTTCTCAGGGACTTCGGCCAATCAGCCCCAGCATTTT	16	TRBV27	.	.	TRBJ1-5
CASSQQTGLATGELFF	TGTGCCAGCAGCCAACAGACAGGGTTGGCCACCGGGGAGCTGTTTTTT	16	TRBV11-2	.	TRBD1	TRBJ2-2
CASSQFRVLRETQYF	TGTGCCAGCAGCCAATTCCGGGTCCTCAGAGAGACCCAGTACTTC	15	TRBV28	.	.	TRBJ2-5
CASSPRTGPEEQYF	TGTGCCAGCTCACCACGGACAGGGCCAGAAGAGCAGTACTTC	14	TRBV18	.	TRBD1	TRBJ2-7
CASSPFATGEPYEQYF	TGCGCCAGCAGCCCATTTGCGACAGGGGAACCCTACGAGCAGTACTTC	16	TRBV5-1	once	TRBD1	TRBJ2-7
CASSPRTGNNSPLHF	TGTGCCAGCAGCCCACGGACAGGGAATAATTCACCCCTCCACTTT	15	TRBV5-6	.	TRBD1	TRBJ1-6
CASLMLAARTDTQYF	TGTGCCAGCCTGATGCTAGCGGCCCGCACAGATACGCAGTATTTT	15	TRBV7-9	once	TRBD2	TRBJ2-3
CASSTAGLAGIKETQYF	TGTGCCAGTAGTACTGCGGGACTAGCGGGGATCAAAGAGACCCAGTACTTC	17	TRBV19	.	TRBD2	TRBJ2-5
CASSFLAEETQYF	TGTGCCAGCAGCTTTCTAGCGGAAGAGACCCAGTACTTC	13	TRBV11-2	.	TRBD2	TRBJ2-5
CSVGGGLSTEAFF	TGCAGCGTGGGGGGGGGACTGAGCACTGAAGCTTTCTTT	13	TRBV29-1	.	.	TRBJ1-1
CASSLALGPTYEQYF	TGCGCCAGCAGCTTGGCCTTGGGGCCCACCTACGAGCAGTACTTC	15	TRBV5-1	.	.	TRBJ2-7
CASSEPRFRGAAKNIQYF	TGTGCCAGCAGCGAACCACGTTTTCGGGGGGCAGCCAAAAACATTCAGTACTTC	18	TRBV7-9	.	.	TRBJ2-4
CASSPSPRESFYEQYF	TGCGCCAGCAGCCCGTCTCCGCGGGAGTCTTTCTACGAGCAGTACTTC	16	TRBV5-1	.	TRBD2	TRBJ2-7
CASSLARGNTEAFF	TGTGCCAGCAGCTTAGCGCGGGGGAACACTGAAGCTTTCTTT	14	TRBV7-9	.	.	TRBJ1-1
CASSGGLAGGTNIQYF	TGTGCCAGTAGTGGGGGACTAGCGGGAGGTACAAACATTCAGTACTTC	16	TRBV19	.	TRBD2	TRBJ2-4
CASSLGGTVSYEQYF	TGTGCCAGCAGCTTAGGGGGGACAGTCTCCTACGAGCAGTACTTC	15	TRBV7-2	.	TRBD1	TRBJ2-7
CASSRDRGYGQPQHF	TGTGCCAGCAGCAGGGACAGGGGGTACGGTCAGCCCCAGCATTTT	15	TRBV2	.	TRBD1	TRBJ1-5
CASSLGGGGVGGELFF	TGTGCCAGCAGCTTAGGAGGGGGCGGCGTTGGCGGGGAGCTGTTTTTT	16	TRBV7-6	.	TRBD1	TRBJ2-2
CASSQTGGGEQYF	TGCGCCAGCAGCCAAACAGGGGGAGGCGAGCAGTACTTC	13	TRBV4-3	many	TRBD1	TRBJ2-7
CASSELVAGEGLFF	TGTGCCAGCAGTGAGTTGGTAGCGGGAGAGGGACTGTTTTTT	14	TRBV2	.	TRBD2	TRBJ2-2
CASSKTGGDYGYTF	TGTGCCAGCAGTAAGACAGGGGGCGACTATGGCTACACCTTC	14	TRBV2	.	TRBD1	TRBJ1-2
CASSVSGRLTTGELFF	TGTGCCAGCAGCGTTAGCGGGAGGCTTACCACCGGGGAGCTGTTTTTT	16	TRBV9	.	TRBD2	TRBJ2-2
CASSPTGGLNEKLFF	TGTGCCAGCAGCCCAACCGGGGGGTTAAATGAAAAACTGTTTTTT	15	TRBV9	once	.	TRBJ1-4
CASSLGGASTDTQYF	TGTGCCAGCAGCTTAGGGGGAGCGAGCACAGATACGCAGTATTTT	15	TRBV7-9	.	.	TRBJ2-3
CASSPDRGTTETQYF	TGTGCCAGCAGCCCGGACAGGGGCACAACGGAGACCCAGTACTTC	15	TRBV7-2	.	TRBD1	TRBJ2-5
CAWSVPLDRTEAFF	TGTGCCTGGAGTGTCCCCCTTGACAGGACTGAAGCTTTCTTT	14	TRBV30	.	.	TRBJ1-1
CASSPTWGTENTGELFF	TGTGCCAGCAGCCCGACTTGGGGGACTGAGAACACCGGGGAGCTGTTTTTT	17	TRBV21-1	.	.	TRBJ2-2
CASSLTQGTGGTGGTEAFF	TGTGCCAGCTCATTAACCCAAGGGACAGGGGGGACTGGGGGCACTGAAGCTTTCTTT	19	TRBV18	.	TRBD1	TRBJ1-1
CSAAGGHEQYF	TGCAGTGCAGCAGGGGGCCACGAGCAGTACTTC	11	TRBV20-1	few	TRBD1	TRBJ2-7